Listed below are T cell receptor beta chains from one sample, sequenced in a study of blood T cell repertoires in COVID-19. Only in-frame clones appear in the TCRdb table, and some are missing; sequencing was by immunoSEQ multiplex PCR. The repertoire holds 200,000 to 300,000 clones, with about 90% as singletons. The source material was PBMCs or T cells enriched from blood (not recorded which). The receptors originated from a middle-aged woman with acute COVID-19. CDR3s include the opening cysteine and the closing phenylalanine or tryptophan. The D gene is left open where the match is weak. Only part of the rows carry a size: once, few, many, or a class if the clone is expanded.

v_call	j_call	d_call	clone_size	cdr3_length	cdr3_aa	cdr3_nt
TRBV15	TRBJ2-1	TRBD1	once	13	CATSRTGGSEQFF	TGTGCCACCAGCAGGACAGGGGGCAGTGAGCAGTTCTTC
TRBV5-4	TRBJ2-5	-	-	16	CASSGGGGLKEETQYF	TGTGCCAGCAGTGGGGGCGGCGGGTTGAAAGAAGAGACCCAGTACTTC
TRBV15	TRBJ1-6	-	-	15	CATSSRHGGNSPLHF	TGTGCCACCAGCAGTAGACACGGGGGTAATTCACCCCTCCACTTT
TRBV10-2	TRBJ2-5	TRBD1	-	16	CASSEATGGRQETQYF	TGCGCCAGCAGTGAGGCGACAGGGGGTAGGCAAGAGACCCAGTACTTC
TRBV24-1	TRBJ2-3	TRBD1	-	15	CATSETDRGGDTQYF	TGTGCCACCAGTGAAACTGACAGGGGCGGAGATACGCAGTATTTT
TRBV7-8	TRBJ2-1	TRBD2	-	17	CASSWGMASGRVNEQFF	TGTGCCAGCAGCTGGGGTATGGCTAGCGGGAGGGTCAATGAGCAGTTCTTC
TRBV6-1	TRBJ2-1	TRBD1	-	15	CASSDLGQGDIEQFF	TGTGCCAGCAGTGATTTGGGACAGGGGGATATTGAGCAGTTCTTC
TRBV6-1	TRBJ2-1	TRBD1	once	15	CASSELRQGYNEQFF	TGTGCCAGCAGTGAATTGAGACAGGGCTACAATGAGCAGTTCTTC
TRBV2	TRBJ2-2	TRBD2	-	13	CASSRTSAGELFF	TGTGCCAGCAGCAGAACTAGCGCCGGGGAGCTGTTTTTT
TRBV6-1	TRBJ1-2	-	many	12	CASSDGGAGYTF	TGTGCCAGCAGTGACGGCGGGGCGGGCTACACCTTC
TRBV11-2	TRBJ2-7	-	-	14	CASSLAGQSYEQYF	TGTGCCAGCAGCTTAGCAGGGCAGTCCTACGAGCAGTACTTC
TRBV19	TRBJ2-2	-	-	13	CASLDSDTGELFF	TGTGCCAGTCTGGACTCTGACACCGGGGAGCTGTTTTTT
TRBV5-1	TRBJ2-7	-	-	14	CASSPSAGAYEQYF	TGCGCCAGCAGCCCCTCCGCAGGGGCCTACGAGCAGTACTTC
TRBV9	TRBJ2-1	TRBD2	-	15	CASSVGGSGSNEQFF	TGTGCCAGCAGCGTAGGCGGTAGCGGGAGTAATGAGCAGTTCTTC
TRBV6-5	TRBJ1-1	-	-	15	CASKDAGRTNTEAFF	TGTGCCTCGAAGGATGCTGGCCGGACAAACACTGAAGCTTTCTTT
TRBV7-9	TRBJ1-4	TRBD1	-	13	CASSPGTDEKLFF	TGTGCCAGCAGCCCCGGGACAGATGAAAAACTGTTTTTT
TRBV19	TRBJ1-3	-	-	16	CASSIPGDQTGNTIYF	TGTGCCAGTAGTATACCAGGGGATCAGACTGGAAACACCATATATTTT
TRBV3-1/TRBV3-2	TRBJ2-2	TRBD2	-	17	CASSRQSGSMVEGELFF	TGTGCCAGCAGCCGACAAAGCGGGAGTATGGTAGAGGGGGAGCTGTTTTTT
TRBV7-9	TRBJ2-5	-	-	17	CASSLAHGKDKRETQYF	TGTGCCAGCAGCTTAGCCCACGGTAAAGACAAACGAGAGACCCAGTACTTC
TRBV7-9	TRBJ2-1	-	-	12	CASSSGSSEQFF	TGTGCCAGCAGCTCAGGCTCTAGCGAGCAGTTCTTC
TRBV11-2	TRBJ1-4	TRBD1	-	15	CASSFGTGHGEKLFF	TGTGCCAGCAGCTTCGGGACAGGCCATGGAGAAAAACTGTTTTTT
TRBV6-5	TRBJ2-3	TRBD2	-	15	CASSPIAGKTDTQYF	TGTGCCAGCAGTCCGATAGCGGGGAAGACAGATACGCAGTATTTT
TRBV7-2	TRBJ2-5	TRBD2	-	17	CASSSGLAGAGRETQYF	TGTGCCAGCAGCTCAGGACTAGCGGGCGCGGGGCGAGAGACCCAGTACTTC
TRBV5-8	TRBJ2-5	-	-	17	CASSRNRDTGVRETQYF	TGTGCCAGCAGCCGCAACCGGGACACTGGAGTCCGGGAGACCCAGTACTTC
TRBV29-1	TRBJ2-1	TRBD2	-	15	CSPRLAGGPYNEQFF	TGCAGCCCAAGACTAGCGGGAGGGCCTTACAATGAGCAGTTCTTC
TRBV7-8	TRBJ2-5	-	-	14	CASSLAGDWETQYF	TGTGCCAGCAGCTTAGCCGGGGATTGGGAGACCCAGTACTTC
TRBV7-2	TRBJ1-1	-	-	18	CASSLVSTGKTMDTEAFF	TGTGCCAGCAGCTTAGTCAGTACGGGGAAAACAATGGACACTGAAGCTTTCTTT
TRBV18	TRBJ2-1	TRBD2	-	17	CASSPPTSSGSWVEQFF	TGTGCCAGCTCACCACCAACCTCTAGCGGGAGTTGGGTTGAGCAGTTCTTC
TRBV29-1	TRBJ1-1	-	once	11	CSATGSTEAFF	TGCAGCGCAACAGGGAGCACTGAAGCTTTCTTT
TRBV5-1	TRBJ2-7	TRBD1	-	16	CASSSGTGANSYEQYF	TGCGCCAGCAGCTCCGGGACAGGGGCGAACTCCTACGAGCAGTACTTC
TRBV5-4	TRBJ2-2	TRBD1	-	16	CASSTGQGSNTGELFF	TGTGCCAGCAGCACGGGACAGGGGTCGAACACCGGGGAGCTGTTTTTT
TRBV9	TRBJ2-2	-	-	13	CASSTGSTGELFF	TGTGCCAGCAGCACCGGGAGTACCGGGGAGCTGTTTTTT
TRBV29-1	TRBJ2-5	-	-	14	CSKSVPGNQETQYF	TGCAGCAAATCAGTCCCGGGGAACCAAGAGACCCAGTACTTC
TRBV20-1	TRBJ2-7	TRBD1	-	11	CSGGQGVEQYF	TGCAGTGGGGGACAGGGAGTCGAGCAGTACTTC
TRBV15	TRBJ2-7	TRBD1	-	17	CATSRRGQGNMIGEQYF	TGTGCCACCAGCAGAAGAGGACAGGGGAATATGATAGGCGAGCAGTACTTC
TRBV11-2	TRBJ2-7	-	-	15	CASSLDGLPFYEQYF	TGTGCCAGCAGCTTAGATGGACTACCTTTCTACGAGCAGTACTTC